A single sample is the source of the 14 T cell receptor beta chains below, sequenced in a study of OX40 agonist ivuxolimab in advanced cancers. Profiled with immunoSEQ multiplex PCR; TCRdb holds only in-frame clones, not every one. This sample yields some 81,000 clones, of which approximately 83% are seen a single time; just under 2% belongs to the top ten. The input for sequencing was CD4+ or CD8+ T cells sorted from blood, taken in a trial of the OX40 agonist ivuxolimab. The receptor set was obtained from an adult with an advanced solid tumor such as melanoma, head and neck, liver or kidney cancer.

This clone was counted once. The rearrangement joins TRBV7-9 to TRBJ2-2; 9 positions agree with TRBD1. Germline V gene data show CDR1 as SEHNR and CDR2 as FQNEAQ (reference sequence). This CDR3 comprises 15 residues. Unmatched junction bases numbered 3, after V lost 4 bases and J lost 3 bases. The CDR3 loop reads CASSWWTGDTGELFF. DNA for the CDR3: TGTGCCAGCAGCTGGTGGACAGGGGACACCGGGGAGCTGTTTTTT.

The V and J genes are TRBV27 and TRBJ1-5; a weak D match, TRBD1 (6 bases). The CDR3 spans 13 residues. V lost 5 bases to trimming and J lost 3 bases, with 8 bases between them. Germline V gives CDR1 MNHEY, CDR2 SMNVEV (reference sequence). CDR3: CASSGGPNQPQHF. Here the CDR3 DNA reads TGTGCCAGCAGTGGGGGCCCCAATCAGCCCCAGCATTTT.

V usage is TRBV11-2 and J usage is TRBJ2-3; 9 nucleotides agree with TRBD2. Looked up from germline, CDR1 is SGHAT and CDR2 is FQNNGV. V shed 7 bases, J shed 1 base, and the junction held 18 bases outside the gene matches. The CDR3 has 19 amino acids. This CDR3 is CASTFGLVLAGKRTDTQYF. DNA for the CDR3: TGTGCCAGCACCTTTGGTCTCGTTCTAGCGGGGAAACGCACAGATACGCAGTATTTT.

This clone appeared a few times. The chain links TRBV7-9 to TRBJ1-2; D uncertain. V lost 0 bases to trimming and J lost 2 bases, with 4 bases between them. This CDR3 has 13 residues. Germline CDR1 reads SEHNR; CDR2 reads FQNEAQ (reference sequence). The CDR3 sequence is CASSLASNYGYTF. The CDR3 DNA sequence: TGTGCCAGCAGCTTAGCTTCGAACTATGGCTACACCTTC.

The CDR3 protein is CASSYGPRVRGPLHF. CDR3 sequence (DNA): TGTGCCAGCAGTTACGGCCCCAGGGTCCGGGGACCCCTCCACTTT. The gene calls are TRBV6-6 and TRBJ1-6; TRBD1 is a possible D gene (5 bases). V was clipped by 2 bases and J by 12 bases, with 17 bases between them. The V gene's germline CDR1 is MNHNY and CDR2 SVGAGI (reference sequence). The CDR3 is made up of 15 amino acids.

The CDR3 protein is CASSTGGYEQYF. DNA of the CDR3: TGCGCCAGCTCTACAGGGGGCTACGAGCAGTACTTC. The chain is built from TRBV5-1 and TRBJ2-7; 8 nucleotides align to TRBD1. CDR1 is SGHRS and CDR2 is YFSETQ in the germline V gene. Trimming removed 7 bases from V and 3 bases from J; junction bases left unmatched: 3. The CDR3 contains 12 residues.

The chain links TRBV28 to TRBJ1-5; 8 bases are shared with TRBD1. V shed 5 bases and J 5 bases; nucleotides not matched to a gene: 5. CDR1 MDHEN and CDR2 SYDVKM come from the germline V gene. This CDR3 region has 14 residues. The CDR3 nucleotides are TGTGCCAGCAGTATTTTGACAGGGGATCAGCCCCAGCATTTT. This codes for CASSILTGDQPQHF.

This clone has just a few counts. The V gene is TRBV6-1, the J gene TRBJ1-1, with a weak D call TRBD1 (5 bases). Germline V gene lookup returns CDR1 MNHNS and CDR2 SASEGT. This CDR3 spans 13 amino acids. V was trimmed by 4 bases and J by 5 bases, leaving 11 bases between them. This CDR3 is CASSGQGRTEAFF. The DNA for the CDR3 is TGTGCCAGCAGTGGGCAGGGAAGGACTGAAGCTTTCTTT.

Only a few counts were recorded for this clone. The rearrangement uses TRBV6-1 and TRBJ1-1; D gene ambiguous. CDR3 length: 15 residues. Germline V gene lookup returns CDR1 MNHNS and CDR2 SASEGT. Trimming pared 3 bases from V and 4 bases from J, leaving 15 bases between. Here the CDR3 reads CASSDVGLPSTEAFF. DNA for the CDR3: TGTGCCAGCAGTGATGTAGGGTTACCTTCCACTGAAGCTTTCTTT.

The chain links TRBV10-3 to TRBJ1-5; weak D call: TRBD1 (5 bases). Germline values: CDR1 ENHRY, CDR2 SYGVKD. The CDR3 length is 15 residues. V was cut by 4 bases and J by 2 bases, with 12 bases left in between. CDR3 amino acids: CAISATGRGNQPQHF. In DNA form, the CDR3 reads TGTGCCATCAGTGCCACAGGTAGGGGCAATCAGCCCCAGCATTTT.

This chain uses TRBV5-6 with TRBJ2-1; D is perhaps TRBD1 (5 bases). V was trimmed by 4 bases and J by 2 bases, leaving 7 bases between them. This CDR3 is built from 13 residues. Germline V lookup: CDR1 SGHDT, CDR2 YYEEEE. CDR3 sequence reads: CASSPDTYNEQFF. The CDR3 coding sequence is TGTGCCAGCAGCCCGGACACCTACAATGAGCAGTTCTTC. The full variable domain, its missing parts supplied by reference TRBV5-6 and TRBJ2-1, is DAGVTQSPTHLIKTRGQQVTLRCSPKSGHDTVSWYQQALGQGPQFIFQYYEEEERQRGNFPDRFSGHQFPNYSSELNVNALLLGDSALYLCASSPDTYNEQFFGPGTRLTVL.

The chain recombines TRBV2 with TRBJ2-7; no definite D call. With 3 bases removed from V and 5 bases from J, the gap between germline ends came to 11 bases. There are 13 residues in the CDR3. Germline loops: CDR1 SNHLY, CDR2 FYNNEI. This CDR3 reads CASSDRGAHEQYF. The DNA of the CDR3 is TGTGCCAGCAGTGATCGCGGAGCCCACGAGCAGTACTTC.

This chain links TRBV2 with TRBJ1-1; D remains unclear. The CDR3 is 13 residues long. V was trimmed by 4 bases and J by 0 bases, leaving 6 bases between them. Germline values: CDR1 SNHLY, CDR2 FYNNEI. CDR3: CASSGGMNTEAFF. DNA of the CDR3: TGTGCCAGCAGTGGAGGGATGAACACTGAAGCTTTCTTT. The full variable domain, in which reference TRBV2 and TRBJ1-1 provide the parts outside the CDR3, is EPEVTQTPSHQVTQMGQEVILRCVPISNHLYFYWYRQILGQKVEFLVSFYNNEISEKSEIFDDQFSVERPDGSNFTLKIRSTKLEDSAMYFCASSGGMNTEAFFGQGTRLTVV.

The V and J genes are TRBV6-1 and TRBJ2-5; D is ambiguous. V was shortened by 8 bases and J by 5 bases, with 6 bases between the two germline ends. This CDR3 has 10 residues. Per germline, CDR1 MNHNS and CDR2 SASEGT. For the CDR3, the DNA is TGTGCCAGCGGTTTGGAGACCCAGTACTTC. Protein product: CASGLETQYF.